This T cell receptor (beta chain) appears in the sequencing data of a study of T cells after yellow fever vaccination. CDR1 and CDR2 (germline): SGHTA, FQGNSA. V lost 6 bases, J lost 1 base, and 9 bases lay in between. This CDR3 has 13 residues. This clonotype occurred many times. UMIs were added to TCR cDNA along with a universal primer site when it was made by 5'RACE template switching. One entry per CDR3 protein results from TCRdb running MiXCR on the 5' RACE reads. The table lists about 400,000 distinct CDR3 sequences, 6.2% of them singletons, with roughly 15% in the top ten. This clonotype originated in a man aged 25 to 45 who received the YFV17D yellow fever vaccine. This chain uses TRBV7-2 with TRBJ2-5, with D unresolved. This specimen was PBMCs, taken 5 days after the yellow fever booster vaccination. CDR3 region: CASRVYAQETQYF. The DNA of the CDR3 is TGTGCCAGCAGGGTGTATGCCCAAGAGACCCAGTACTTC.